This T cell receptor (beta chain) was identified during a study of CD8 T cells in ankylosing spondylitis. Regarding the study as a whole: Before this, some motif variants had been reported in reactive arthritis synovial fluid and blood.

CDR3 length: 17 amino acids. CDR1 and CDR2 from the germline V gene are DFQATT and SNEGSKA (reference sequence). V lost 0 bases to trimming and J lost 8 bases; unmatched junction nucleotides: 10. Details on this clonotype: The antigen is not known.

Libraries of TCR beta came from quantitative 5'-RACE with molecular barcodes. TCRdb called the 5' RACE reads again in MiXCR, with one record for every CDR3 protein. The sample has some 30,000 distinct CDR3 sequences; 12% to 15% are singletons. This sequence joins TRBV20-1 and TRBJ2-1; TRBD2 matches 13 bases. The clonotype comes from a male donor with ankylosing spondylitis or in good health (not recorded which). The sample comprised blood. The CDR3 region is CSARDPRTSGSNYEQFF. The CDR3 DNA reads TGCAGTGCTAGAGATCCCCGGACTAGCGGGAGTAACTATGAGCAGTTCTTC.